This TCR beta chain was profiled in a study of beta chain features in type 1 diabetes (dated by TCRdb to the late 2010s). Background for the entire study: Mean age, gender distribution, total cell number and subset yield did not differ between patients and healthy donors. A total of 107,917,701 sorted cells were examined across all samples, and the number of cells per subset was strongly correlated with RNA yield. In the study, TCRB repertoires of sorted circulating CD4+ T cell subsets from recently diagnosed type 1 diabetes patients were compared with those of matched healthy donors. Regulatory and stem cell-like memory subsets were isolated from only 8 patients and about eight healthy donors, whereas naive and central memory subsets came from all 30 or so donors.

As regards this clone: Its antigen is currently not known. Base qualities were left out, and no much larger clone turns up one base away.

The entire amount of isolated RNA was reverse transcribed using the High Capacity cDNA Reverse Transcription Kit, so the sequenced TCRB transcripts were expressed ones. Deep immunoSEQ sequencing was performed on naive, central memory and regulatory T cell samples, with an average of around 3.4 million total reads per sample. Sorted cells were lysed in RLT buffer, and RNA was extracted using DNase-treated RNeasy Micro or Mini kits according to cell number. To prevent cross-contamination, each cell subset was processed individually, whereas patient and healthy donor samples were processed jointly. Using the immunoSEQ multiplex PCR, TCRB sequences were amplified from cDNA into 87-bp fragments spanning the CDR3 region. The amplicons were sequenced using the Illumina HiSeq platform. In the source study's methods: Synthetic template baselines were used to correct PCR bias computationally, reads within Hamming distance 2 were collapsed together, and singletons that could not be merged were discarded. Reads were aligned to IMGT to assign V, D and J genes, CDR3 length, and insertions or deletions at six rearrangement sites. Within each subset, clonotype counts were normalized to the number of sorted cells before true diversity and Gini coefficients were calculated with the tcR R package. The overlap coefficient, calculated on TCRB nucleotide sequences, was used to quantify repertoire sharing. Out-of-frame TCRB sequences from naive cells were analyzed as a proxy for the pre-selection repertoire. Held by TCRdb, this immuneACCESS table contains in-frame sequences only and omits some clones. Under half of the omission traces to an unresolved V gene where checked; the cause of the rest is unknown. For V, J and clone size, that table is used; D and trimming come from the DNA. The sample table lists about 660,000 clones, over 12% of them with a count of one. Clones ranked in the top ten supply 0.035% to 0.04% of the sample.

Summary of the overall study and its limitations: In all four CD4+ subsets, TCRB CDR3 length was moderately but significantly shorter in type 1 diabetes patients. Because the HLA sub-analyses included only small numbers of individuals, any influence of HLA type on TCRB rearrangement was left unresolved. Naive, central memory and regulatory TCRB repertoires appeared more similar among patients than among healthy donors. Shorter templates might be favored by PCR, yet because patient and control samples were amplified and corrected together, any such skew would affect both groups equally. Fewer insertions and more nucleotide deletions at VDJ recombination sites were observed in patients with type 1 diabetes, implying thymic rearrangement abnormalities. Because cDNA rather than genomic DNA was sequenced, highly expressing activated cells could have been over-represented, although no difference in activation and CD3 levels was found between groups.

Each donor gave one peripheral blood draw, averaging roughly 0.11 L, which was collected into heparinised tubes. A BD FACSAria II was used to sort naive, central memory, regulatory and stem cell-like memory CD4+ T cells with a panel that included CD45RO, CCR7, CD25, CD127, CD95 and CD27. Purity was above 95% for every sorted population. PBMCs were isolated immediately by Lymphoprep density gradient centrifugation and stained directly without culture. To minimize batch effects, samples were stained and sorted in pairs, one healthy donor with one patient per experiment. V has 5 bases trimmed and J has 7 bases trimmed; junction bases matching no gene number 11. There are 14 amino acids in the CDR3, from cysteine to phenylalanine inclusive. Of the read, only the CDR3 DNA is kept; its 42 bases are in frame from base 1. The germline V gene yields SNHLY for CDR1 and FYNNEI for CDR2.

Sequenced: naive CD4+ T cells from blood. Read against the paper, the sample's cell subset or site label means: true naive CD4+ T cells. The receptor's source is a man aged 18 to 30 with type 1 diabetes. The chain is assembled from TRBV2 and TRBJ2-7, with TRBD1 matching 7 junction bases. The CDR3 is CASSLATGAGEQYF. The sequence in DNA is TGTGCCAGCAGTCTAGCAACAGGGGCCGGGGAGCAGTACTTC.